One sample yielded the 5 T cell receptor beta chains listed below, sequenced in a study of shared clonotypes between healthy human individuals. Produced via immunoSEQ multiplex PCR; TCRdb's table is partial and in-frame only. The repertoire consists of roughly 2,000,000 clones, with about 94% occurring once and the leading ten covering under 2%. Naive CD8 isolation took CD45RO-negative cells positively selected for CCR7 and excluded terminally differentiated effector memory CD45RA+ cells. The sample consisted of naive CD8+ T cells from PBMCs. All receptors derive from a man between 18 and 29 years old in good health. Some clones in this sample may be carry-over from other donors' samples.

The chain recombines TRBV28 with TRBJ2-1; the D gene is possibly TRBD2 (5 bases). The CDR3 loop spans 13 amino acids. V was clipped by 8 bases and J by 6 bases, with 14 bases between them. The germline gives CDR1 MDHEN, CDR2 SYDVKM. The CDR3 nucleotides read TGTGCCAGCGACTCGGGGTTGGGCAATGAGCAGTTCTTC. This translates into CASDSGLGNEQFF.

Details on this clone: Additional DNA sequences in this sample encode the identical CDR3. The CDR3 region has the DNA TGTGCCAGCAGCGAAGCCTACGAGCAGTACTTC. Its protein is CASSEAYEQYF. V usage is TRBV28 and J usage is TRBJ2-7; D unresolved. Germline CDR1 is MDHEN and CDR2 is SYDVKM. V lost 6 bases and J lost 2, with 5 bases in between. The CDR3 consists of 11 residues.

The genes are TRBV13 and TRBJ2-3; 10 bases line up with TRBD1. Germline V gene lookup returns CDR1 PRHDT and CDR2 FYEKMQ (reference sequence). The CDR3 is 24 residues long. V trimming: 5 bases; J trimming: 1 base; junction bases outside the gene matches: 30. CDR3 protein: CASSPDRGRDLAGLPSVGTDTQYF. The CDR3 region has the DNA TGTGCCAGCAGCCCAGACAGGGGGCGAGATTTAGCGGGACTACCGTCTGTCGGCACAGATACGCAGTATTTT.

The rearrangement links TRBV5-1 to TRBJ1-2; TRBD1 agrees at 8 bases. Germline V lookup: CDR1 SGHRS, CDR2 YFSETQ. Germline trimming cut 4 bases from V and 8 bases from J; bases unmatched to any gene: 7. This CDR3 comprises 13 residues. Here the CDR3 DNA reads TGCGCCAGCAGCCCCCAGGGGGCGAAAGGCTACACCTTC. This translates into CASSPQGAKGYTF.

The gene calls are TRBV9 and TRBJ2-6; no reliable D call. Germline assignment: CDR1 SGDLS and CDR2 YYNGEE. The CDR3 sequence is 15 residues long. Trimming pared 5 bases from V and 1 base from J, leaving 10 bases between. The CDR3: CASSVGWSGANVLTF. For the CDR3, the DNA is TGTGCCAGCAGTGTGGGGTGGTCTGGGGCCAACGTCCTGACTTTC.